This entry is about one T cell receptor beta chain. This sample was taken from a study of cytomegalovirus exposure and HLA in healthy donors. V lost 4 bases and J 3 bases, leaving 19 bases between the germline ends. The CDR3 runs to 17 residues. Germline CDR1 reads MDHEN; CDR2 reads SYDVKM. The PCR ran on 60 Vbeta and 13 Jbeta primers. The protocol was immunoSEQ multiplex PCR, while the TCRdb copy is restricted to in-frame clones and leaves out a portion. The data contain about 130,000 clones, 83% of them seen just once; the ten biggest clones take up more than 3.5%. The TCR originated in a woman aged 40 to 50 in good health and CMV-seropositive. The chain couples TRBV28 to TRBJ1-5; D not certain. Sequenced: PBMCs. The DNA of the CDR3 is TGTGCCAGCAGTTCCCTGGGGAGGGCGGAAACCAATCAGCCCCAGCATTTT. It yields the protein CASSSLGRAETNQPQHF.